This T cell receptor (beta chain) was found in a study of shared clonotypes between healthy human individuals. The CDR3 runs 14 residues. V lost 1 base and J 2 bases, leaving 9 bases between the germline ends. Germline CDR1 is KGHSH and CDR2 is LQKENI. Assay used: immunoSEQ multiplex PCR; TCRdb lists only in-frame clones, some missing. Altogether about 2.3 million clones are present, about nine tenths being singletons, with the ten largest covering more than 0.35%. This sequence originates from a man between 18 and 29 years old in good health. Some clones in this sample may be carry-over from other donors' samples. This chain joins TRBV18 and TRBJ2-7, with D unresolved. Sequencing was performed on naive CD4+ T cells from PBMCs. Sample subset: CD45RA+ positively selected. CDR3 protein: CASSPRSRTYEQYF. The DNA for the CDR3 is TGTGCCAGCTCACCACGTTCGCGGACCTACGAGCAGTACTTC. Based on the CDR3 plus reference TRBV18 and TRBJ2-7, the full variable domain is NAGVMQNPRHLVRRRGQEARLRCSPMKGHSHVYWYRQLPEEGLKFMVYLQKENIIDESGMPKERFSAEFPKEGPSILRIQQVVRGDSAAYFCASSPRSRTYEQYFGPGTRLTVT.